This T cell receptor beta chain was observed in a study of cytomegalovirus exposure and HLA in healthy donors. With 60 Vbeta and 13 Jbeta primers, the PCR was carried out. Clones were sequenced by immunoSEQ multiplex PCR, and TCRdb holds only the in-frame ones, with some missing. This table holds some 200,000 clones, roughly 73% found once. Germline V gene sequence: CDR1 SGHDT, CDR2 YYEEEE. The V end was cut by 1 base, the J end by 2 bases, with 12 bases between. CDR3 length: 15 residues. The source of this sequence is a woman aged 25 to 39 in good health and CMV-seronegative. The J gene is TRBJ1-1, the V gene TRBV5-6; D possibly corresponds to TRBD1 (6 bases). The sample comprised PBMCs. The CDR3, as DNA: TGTGCCAGCAGCTTGAATCCGGGACAAAACACTGAAGCTTTCTTT. This translates into CASSLNPGQNTEAFF.